The clone carrying this T cell receptor beta chain was detected many times. The source of the sample is a study of blood T cells in healthy people across ages. Together with a sample-barcoded 5' primer, a J-beta primer mix was included in a second PCR lasting about 6 to 11 cycles. MiXCR, run by TCRdb on the 5' RACE reads, gives a single entry per CDR3 protein. The data contain approximately 900,000 distinct CDR3 sequences, roughly 28% of them seen just once; the ten biggest clones take up more than 8.5%. These data also formed part of another study, on T cells of mothers and their children.

This clonotype originated in a woman between 35 and 50 years old in good health. Input material: blood.

CDR3 DNA sequence: TGTGCCAGCAGTCCCGGGGTCCGCGAGCAGTACTTC. It yields the protein CASSPGVREQYF. V gene TRBV12-3 or TRBV12-4 combines with J gene TRBJ2-7, with D maybe TRBD2 (5 bases). This CDR3 region has 12 residues. Trimming removed 5 bases from V and 6 bases from J, with 11 bases in between.